This T cell receptor (beta chain) originates from a study of metastatic and nonmetastatic thyroid tumors. Overall study context: Malignant thyroid and benign thyroid patients provided blood and tumor or nodule tissue whose repertoires were compared.

In this sample, this clone turned up many times. The target antigen is unknown. Thyroid surgery took place with no prior treatment in any patient. TCRdb re-clonotyped the PCR reads via MiXCR. The table has about 24,000 clones, 22% seen once. Study-level points and caveats: Malignant thyroid tumors reportedly exceeded benign nodules significantly in TCR beta diversity, with the difference appearing in blood and tumor.

The J segment lost 5 bases and the V segment lost 0 bases, leaving 11 bases of the junction unmatched. Germline V gene sequence: CDR1 DFQATT, CDR2 SNEGSKA (reference sequence). This CDR3 spans 18 amino acids. Sample: blood. This clonotype was obtained from a female donor with papillary thyroid cancer or a benign thyroid nodule (not recorded which). Some clones in this sample may be carry-over from other donors' samples. The gene calls are TRBV20-1 and TRBJ2-5; 14 positions agree with TRBD2. CDR3 amino acids: CSARDPTSGGAKEETQYF. The CDR3 DNA is TGCAGTGCTAGAGATCCGACTAGCGGGGGGGCCAAGGAGGAGACCCAGTACTTC.